This TCR beta chain stems from a study of blood T cells in healthy people across ages. The CDR3 runs 13 residues. The V and J ends lost 6 bases and 9 bases respectively, with 16 bases between them. Using a J-beta primer mix together with a sample-barcoded 5' primer, a second PCR was run for about 6 to 11 cycles. MiXCR, applied by TCRdb to the 5' RACE reads, yields one record per CDR3 protein. This sample yields about 800,000 distinct CDR3 sequences, of which 25% are seen a single time; more than 3% belongs to the top ten. This sample was also put to use in a study of T cells of mothers and their children.

The genes are TRBV12-3 or TRBV12-4 and TRBJ2-3; D might be TRBD1 or TRBD2, each matching 5 bases. The sample consisted of blood. The receptor comes from a boy younger than 18 in good health. CDR3 nucleotides: TGTGCCAGCAGACCCCATGAGGGGATAACGCAGTATTTT. The encoded protein is CASRPHEGITQYF.